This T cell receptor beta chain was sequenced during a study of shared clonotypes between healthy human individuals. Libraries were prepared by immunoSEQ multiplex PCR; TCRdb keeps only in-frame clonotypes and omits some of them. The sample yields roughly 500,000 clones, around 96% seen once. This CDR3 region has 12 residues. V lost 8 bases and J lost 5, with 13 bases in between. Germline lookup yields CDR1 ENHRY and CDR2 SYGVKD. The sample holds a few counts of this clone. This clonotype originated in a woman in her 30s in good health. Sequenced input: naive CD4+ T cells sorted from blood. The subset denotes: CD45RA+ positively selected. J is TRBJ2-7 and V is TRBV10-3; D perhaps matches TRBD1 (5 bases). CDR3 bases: TGTGCCATCGGGCCAGGGCAGGACGAGCAGTACTTC. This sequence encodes CAIGPGQDEQYF.